A single sample is the source of the 20 T cell receptor beta chains below, sequenced in a study of blood T cell repertoires in COVID-19. Method: immunoSEQ multiplex PCR; TCRdb's copy keeps in-frame clones and lacks some. The data hold about 240,000 clones, with around 88% observed a single time. Source material: PBMCs or T cells enriched from blood (not recorded which). The receptors were gathered from a woman aged 25-40 years who had recovered from COVID-19.

The chain has TRBV14 and TRBJ1-1; TRBD1 matches at 7 bases. The ends lost 8 bases at V and 0 bases at J; junction bases unmatched: 0. This CDR3 has 12 amino acids. CDR1 and CDR2 from the germline V gene are SGHDN and FVKESK. CDR3 nucleotides: TGTGCCAGCGGGACAGTGAACACTGAAGCTTTCTTT. It encodes CASGTVNTEAFF.

This sequence joins TRBV7-2 and TRBJ1-5, with D possibly being TRBD1 (6 bases). The CDR3 is 15 residues long. The V gene's germline CDR1 is SGHTA and CDR2 FQGNSA. V was cut by 5 bases and J by 8 bases, with 19 bases left in between. The CDR3 reads CASSPKGGAGEPQHF. The CDR3 nucleotides are TGTGCCAGCAGCCCAAAGGGGGGGGCTGGTGAGCCCCAGCATTTT.

The chain links TRBV2 to TRBJ1-6, with TRBD1 as a possible D gene (5 bases). The V end was cut by 2 bases, the J end by 10 bases, with 12 bases between. Germline V gene data show CDR1 as SNHLY and CDR2 as FYNNEI. The CDR3 extends over 14 amino acids. The CDR3 protein is CASSERGSGSPLHF. The CDR3, as DNA: TGTGCCAGCAGTGAACGGGGGTCGGGGTCACCCCTCCACTTT. The full variable domain, with the rest looked up from reference TRBV2 and TRBJ1-6, is EPEVTQTPSHQVTQMGQEVILRCVPISNHLYFYWYRQILGQKVEFLVSFYNNEISEKSEIFDDQFSVERPDGSNFTLKIRSTKLEDSAMYFCASSERGSGSPLHFGNGTRLTVT.

This chain links TRBV30 with TRBJ2-1; the D is unclear. The CDR3 runs 11 residues. Germline V CDR1 and CDR2: GTSNPN, SVGIG (reference sequence). V was shortened by 2 bases and J by 11 bases, with 10 bases between the two germline ends. The CDR3 reads CAWSRLNQQFF. In DNA, the CDR3 is TGTGCCTGGAGTCGACTCAACCAGCAGTTCTTC. Combining the CDR3 with reference TRBV30 and TRBJ2-1 gives the whole variable domain SQTIHQWPATLVQPVGSPLSLECTVEGTSNPNLYWYRQAAGRGLQLLFYSVGIGQISSEVPQNLSASRPQDRQFILSSKKLLLSDSGFYLCAWSRLNQQFFGPGTRLTVL.

Only one count was recorded for this clone. J is TRBJ1-2 and V is TRBV30, with 8 nucleotides matching TRBD1. The V segment lost 5 bases and the J segment 1 base; nucleotides outside the gene matches: 3. The CDR3 covers 13 residues. The germline CDR1 and CDR2 sequences are GTSNPN and SVGIG (reference sequence). The CDR3 DNA sequence: TGTGCCTGGTCGACAGGGGATAACTATGGCTACACCTTC. It codes for CAWSTGDNYGYTF.

This chain links TRBV3-1 (or the pseudogene TRBV3-2) with TRBJ2-1; 7 bases map to TRBD2. J lost 2 bases, V lost 1 base, and 2 bases had no gene match. The CDR3 has 15 residues. Germline V gene sequence: CDR1 LGHDT, CDR2 YNNKEL (reference sequence). The DNA of the CDR3 is TGTGCCAGCAGCCAAGTCGGGGGGACCTACAATGAGCAGTTCTTC. It yields the protein CASSQVGGTYNEQFF.

DNA of the CDR3: TGTGCCAGCAGCCAAGGAGGGAGTTTGAACACTGAAGCTTTCTTT. Protein product: CASSQGGSLNTEAFF. The chain recombines TRBV4-2 with TRBJ1-1; no definite D call. CDR1 LGHNA and CDR2 YNFKEQ come from the germline V gene. CDR3 size: 15 residues. Trimming removed 1 base at V and 0 bases at J, with 9 bases between.

This rearrangement joins TRBV28 to TRBJ1-5; D is unresolved. Germline-derived CDR1 and CDR2 are MDHEN and SYDVKM. The CDR3 is 14 amino acids. V lost 2 bases, J lost 7 bases, and 12 bases lay in between. As DNA, the CDR3 is TGTGCCAGCAGTTTAATTACACGAGGGCAGCCCCAGCATTTT. Its translation is CASSLITRGQPQHF.

The chain combines TRBV28 with TRBJ1-5, with a weak D call TRBD1 (6 bases). Germline V gene lookup returns CDR1 MDHEN and CDR2 SYDVKM. V lost 4 bases to trimming and J lost 2 bases, with 9 bases between them. The CDR3 is 14 amino acids. In DNA form, the CDR3 reads TGTGCCAGCAGTTCCAGACAGGGCAATCAGCCCCAGCATTTT. Amino acids: CASSSRQGNQPQHF.

The chain recombines TRBV19 with TRBJ1-5, with D maybe TRBD1 (6 bases). The CDR3 runs 17 residues. V was shortened by 5 bases and J by 1 base, with 18 bases between the two germline ends. CDR1 and CDR2 from the germline V gene are LNHDA and SQIVND (reference sequence). The CDR3 region is CASSGGAGFMSNQPQHF. The CDR3 DNA sequence: TGTGCCAGTAGTGGGGGGGCAGGGTTTATGAGCAATCAGCCCCAGCATTTT.

The chain has TRBV18 and TRBJ1-1, with TRBD1 as a possible D gene (5 bases). V was clipped by 0 bases and J by 0 bases, with 5 bases between them. The CDR3 loop spans 14 amino acids. Per the germline V gene, CDR1 is KGHSH and CDR2 is LQKENI. The CDR3 DNA reads as TGTGCCAGCTCACCACCGACAGTGAACACTGAAGCTTTCTTT. It codes for CASSPPTVNTEAFF.

The chain links TRBV28 to TRBJ1-4; no clear D. Per germline, CDR1 MDHEN and CDR2 SYDVKM. This CDR3 region has 12 residues. With 2 bases removed from V and 10 bases from J, the gap between germline ends came to 8 bases. The DNA of the CDR3 is TGTGCCAGCAGTTTAAGCGGCGGAAAACTGTTTTTT. This codes for CASSLSGGKLFF.

V is TRBV29-1 and J is TRBJ2-3, with 10 positions matching TRBD1. With V trimmed by 4 bases and J by 4 bases, 5 bases remained unmatched. CDR3 length: 14 amino acids. Germline assignment: CDR1 SQVTM and CDR2 ANQGSEA. CDR3 amino acids: CSVGLGTGADTQYF. The CDR3 DNA is TGCAGCGTTGGGCTCGGGACAGGGGCAGATACGCAGTATTTT.

CDR3 sequence (DNA): TGTGCCAGCAGCCAAGACATGGAGAGGCCCCAGCATTTT. Amino acids: CASSQDMERPQHF. J is TRBJ1-5 and V is TRBV3-1 (or the pseudogene TRBV3-2); no definite D call. This CDR3 spans 13 amino acids. V lost 0 bases and J lost 9, with 9 bases in between. CDR1 is LGHDT and CDR2 is YNNKEL in the germline V gene (reference sequence).

The chain employs TRBV7-6 and TRBJ2-7; 10 bases match TRBD2. The junction had 21 bases not matched to a gene; V was cut back by 3 bases and J by 7 bases. Germline V gene sequence: CDR1 SGHVS, CDR2 FNYEAQ. This CDR3 is 19 amino acids long. DNA for the CDR3: TGTGCCAGCAGCTTTAAATTACGGGGTAGCGGGAGGTTTTCGGGGGAGCAGTACTTC. Protein sequence: CASSFKLRGSGRFSGEQYF.

V gene TRBV6-5 combines with J gene TRBJ1-5; 7 nucleotides align to TRBD1. The V gene's germline CDR1 is MNHEY and CDR2 SVGAGI. This CDR3 has 12 residues. The V segment lost 6 bases and the J segment 4 bases; nucleotides outside the gene matches: 0. CDR3 loop: CASRDRNQPQHF. The CDR3 region has the DNA TGTGCCAGCAGGGACAGGAATCAGCCCCAGCATTTT.

The chain combines TRBV6-2 or TRBV6-3 with TRBJ1-2; TRBD1 matches at 8 bases. The CDR3 runs to 14 residues. The V gene's germline CDR1 is MNHEY and CDR2 SVGEGT. V dropped 4 bases and J dropped 7; count of bases not matched to a gene: 8. This chain's CDR3 is CASSSNRQGFGYTF. The CDR3 nucleotides are TGTGCCAGCAGTTCTAACAGACAGGGGTTTGGCTACACCTTC.

The J gene is TRBJ1-5, the V gene TRBV11-2; no clear D. This CDR3 is built from 14 residues. V was trimmed by 5 bases and J by 5 bases, leaving 13 bases between them. Germline loops: CDR1 SGHAT, CDR2 FQNNGV. DNA for the CDR3: TGTGCCAGCAGCGCATCGGACTCAGATCAGCCCCAGCATTTT. Translation gives CASSASDSDQPQHF. Supplemented by reference TRBV11-2 and TRBJ1-5, the full variable domain reads EAGVAQSPRYKIIEKRQSVAFWCNPISGHATLYWYQQILGQGPKLLIQFQNNGVVDDSQLPKDRFSAERLKGVDSTLKIQPAKLEDSAVYLCASSASDSDQPQHFGDGTRLSIL.

This clone is a singleton in its sample. The chain links TRBV5-1 to TRBJ1-5; D call uncertain. The CDR3 runs 14 residues. The germline V and J ends were trimmed by 0 bases and 5 bases, with 9 bases remaining between them. The germline CDR1 and CDR2 sequences are SGHRS and YFSETQ. CDR3 sequence (DNA): TGCGCCAGCAGCTTGGGAGAGGGTCATCAGCCCCAGCATTTT. This gives the protein CASSLGEGHQPQHF.

The V gene is TRBV9, the J gene TRBJ2-1, with D unclear. The V gene's germline CDR1 is SGDLS and CDR2 YYNGEE. The CDR3 covers 12 residues. The V and J ends lost 1 base and 3 bases respectively, with 2 bases between them. In DNA, the CDR3 is TGTGCCAGCAGCGTATACTACAATGAGCAGTTCTTC. It yields the protein CASSVYYNEQFF.